Shown below are 14 T cell receptor beta chains from a single sample sequenced in a study of shared clonotypes between healthy human individuals. Clones were sequenced by immunoSEQ multiplex PCR, and TCRdb holds only the in-frame ones, with some missing. The sample comprises more than 80,000 clones, 65% to 70% of which are singletons, and about 48% rests with the top ten. Sample: memory CD8+ T cells sorted from blood. Subset indicated: CD45RO+ cells pooled with CCR7-negative TemRA cells. The receptors stem from a man under 40 in good health.

The rearrangement uses TRBV21-1 and TRBJ2-1; TRBD2 is taken as the D call from the table, unchecked against the DNA. TRBV21-1 is a pseudogene. The CDR3 runs to 15 residues. As DNA, the CDR3 is TGTGCCAGAGACGGTCCGGGAGGGCCAGGGAATGAGCAGTTCTTC. Protein sequence: CARDGPGGPGNEQFF.

The chain recombines TRBV7-9 with TRBJ2-7, with TRBD1 identical over 7 bases. Trimming at V came to 1 base and at J to 6 bases, leaving 6 bases not matched to a gene. The CDR3 has 14 amino acids. Germline V gives CDR1 SEHNR, CDR2 FQNEAQ (reference sequence). The CDR3 loop is CASSLGGTAIEQYF. CDR3 DNA: TGTGCCAGCAGCTTAGGAGGGACAGCAATCGAGCAGTACTTC.

This chain uses TRBV7-8 with TRBJ2-7; 11 bases fit TRBD2. The germline CDR1 and CDR2 sequences are SGHVS and FQNEAQ. The CDR3 totals 15 residues. Germline trimming cut 3 bases from V and 5 bases from J; bases unmatched to any gene: 6. The CDR3 nucleotides read TGTGCCAGCAGCTTCTTTAGCGGGAGGGCCGACGAGCAGTACTTC. As protein: CASSFFSGRADEQYF.

This clone showed up just a few times. The genes are TRBV6-1 and TRBJ1-4; 7 nucleotides match TRBD1. The junction had 4 bases not matched to a gene; V was cut back by 9 bases and J by 3 bases. The CDR3 has 13 amino acids. From germline, CDR1 is MNHNS and CDR2 SASEGT. CDR3 loop: CASNDRANEKLFF. CDR3 nucleotide sequence: TGTGCCAGTAATGACAGGGCTAATGAAAAACTGTTTTTT.

In its sample, this clone was seen a few times. Other DNA sequences from this sample encode an identical CDR3 as well. CDR3 DNA sequence: TGTGCCAGTCGTGGGACCAACTATGGCTACACCTTC. This translates into CASRGTNYGYTF. The chain has TRBV28 and TRBJ1-2; weak D call: TRBD1 (5 bases). Trimming stripped 9 bases from V and 2 bases from J, with 10 bases between. The length of the CDR3 is 12 residues. Per germline, CDR1 MDHEN and CDR2 SYDVKM.

J is TRBJ2-7 and V is TRBV7-6; 8 bases are a match to TRBD2. This CDR3 region has 16 residues. From germline, CDR1 is SGHVS and CDR2 FNYEAQ. Trimming took 6 bases from V and 2 from J; bases not matched to a gene: 12. The DNA for the CDR3 is TGTGCCAGCAGTTCCAGCGGGGGACTATCTCCCTACGAGCAGTACTTC. As protein: CASSSSGGLSPYEQYF.

The chain employs TRBV6-4 and TRBJ2-3; a weak D match, TRBD2 (6 bases). Germline CDR1 reads MRHNA; CDR2 reads SNTAGT. V lost 5 bases and J 1 base, leaving 10 bases between the germline ends. The CDR3 spans 14 residues. The CDR3 sequence: CASSLPGGTDTQYF. Here the CDR3 DNA reads TGTGCCAGCAGTTTACCGGGAGGCACAGATACGCAGTATTTT.

The CDR3 DNA reads as TGCAGCGTGGGACTAGCGGGAGTCTCCTACAATGAGCAGTTCTTC. As protein: CSVGLAGVSYNEQFF. The genes are TRBV29-1 and TRBJ2-1, with TRBD2 matching over 14 bases. Unmatched junction bases numbered 1, after V lost 6 bases and J lost 0 bases. Germline V CDR1 and CDR2: SQVTM, ANQGSEA. The CDR3 is 15 residues long.

The gene calls are TRBV6-6 and TRBJ2-7; TRBD1 might be the D (6 bases). The CDR3 runs to 12 residues. The V gene's germline CDR1 is MNHNY and CDR2 SVGAGI (reference sequence). The CDR3 region is CATRDITYEQYF. CDR3 DNA: TGTGCGACAAGGGACATAACCTACGAGCAGTACTTC.

The genes are TRBV5-5 and TRBJ2-1, with 11 bases that match TRBD2. Germline CDR1 SGHKS, CDR2 YYEKEE (reference sequence). The CDR3 loop spans 14 amino acids. The trim removed 0 bases at V and 7 bases at J, leaving 0 bases unmatched. The CDR3 DNA follows: TGTGCCAGCAGCTTGGCTAGCGGGAGGAATGAGCAGTTCTTC. Translated, it gives CASSLASGRNEQFF.

V usage is TRBV18 and J usage is TRBJ2-1, with D possibly matching TRBD2 (6 bases). This CDR3 region has 16 residues. The V gene lost 2 bases and the J gene lost 5 bases, with 16 bases spanning the gap. Germline CDR1 is KGHSH and CDR2 is LQKENI. This CDR3 reads CASSPFKGGVNNEQFF. In nucleotides, the CDR3 is TGTGCCAGCTCACCATTCAAAGGCGGGGTCAACAATGAGCAGTTCTTC.

The chain is built from TRBV10-1 and TRBJ2-3, with a possible D match to TRBD2 (6 bases). Per germline, CDR1 WNHNN and CDR2 SYGVQD (reference sequence). This CDR3 has 15 amino acids. Trimming stripped 0 bases from V and 2 bases from J, with 9 bases between. CDR3 amino acids: CASSESAGHTDTQYF. DNA of the CDR3: TGCGCCAGCAGTGAGTCGGCGGGGCACACAGATACGCAGTATTTT.

The chain uses TRBV6-6 and TRBJ1-1, with a possible D match to TRBD1 (5 bases). V lost 7 bases and J lost 2, with 14 bases in between. Germline loops: CDR1 MNHNY, CDR2 SVGAGI (reference sequence). The length of the CDR3 is 14 residues. The CDR3 coding sequence is TGTGCCAGCATATCAGGGTCGGAAAACACTGAAGCTTTCTTT. It yields the protein CASISGSENTEAFF.

This clone came up once. The CDR3 nucleotides read TGTGCCAGCAGCTCGACGACTAGCGCCGAGCAGTACTTC. Encoded protein: CASSSTTSAEQYF. The chain is built from TRBV7-8 and TRBJ2-7; 8 bases agree with TRBD2. Germline lookup yields CDR1 SGHVS and CDR2 FQNEAQ. The CDR3 has 13 residues. Unmatched junction bases numbered 5, after V lost 4 bases and J lost 6 bases.